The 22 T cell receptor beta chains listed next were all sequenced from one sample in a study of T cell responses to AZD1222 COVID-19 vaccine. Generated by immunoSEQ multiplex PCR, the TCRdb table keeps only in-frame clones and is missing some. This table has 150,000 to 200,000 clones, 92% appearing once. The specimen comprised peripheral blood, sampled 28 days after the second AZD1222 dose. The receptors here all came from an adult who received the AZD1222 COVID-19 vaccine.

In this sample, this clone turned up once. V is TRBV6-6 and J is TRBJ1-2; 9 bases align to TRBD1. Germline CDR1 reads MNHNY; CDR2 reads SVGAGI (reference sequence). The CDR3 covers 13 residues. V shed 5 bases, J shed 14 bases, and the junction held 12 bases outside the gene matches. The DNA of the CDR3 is TGTGCCAGCAGTCCGGGACAGGGCGCTCGCGGTACCTTC. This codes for CASSPGQGARGTF.

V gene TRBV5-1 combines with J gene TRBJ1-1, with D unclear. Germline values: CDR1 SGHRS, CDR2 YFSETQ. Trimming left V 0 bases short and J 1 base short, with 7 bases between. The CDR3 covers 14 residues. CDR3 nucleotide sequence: TGCGCCAGCAGCTTGGTGGCAGGGAACACTGAAGCTTTCTTT. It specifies CASSLVAGNTEAFF.

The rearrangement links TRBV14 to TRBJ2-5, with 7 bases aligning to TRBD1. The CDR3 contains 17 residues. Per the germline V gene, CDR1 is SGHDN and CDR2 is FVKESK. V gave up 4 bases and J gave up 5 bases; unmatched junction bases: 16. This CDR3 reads CASSRRQGPSSWETQYF. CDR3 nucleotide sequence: TGTGCCAGCAGCCGTAGACAGGGACCTTCCTCCTGGGAGACCCAGTACTTC.

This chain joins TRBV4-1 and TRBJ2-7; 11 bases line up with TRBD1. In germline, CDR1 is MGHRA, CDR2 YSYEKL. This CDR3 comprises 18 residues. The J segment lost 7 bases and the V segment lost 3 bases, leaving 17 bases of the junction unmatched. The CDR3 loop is CASSHRATGTGGIWEQYF. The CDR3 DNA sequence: TGCGCCAGCAGCCACCGAGCAACCGGGACAGGGGGAATCTGGGAGCAGTACTTC.

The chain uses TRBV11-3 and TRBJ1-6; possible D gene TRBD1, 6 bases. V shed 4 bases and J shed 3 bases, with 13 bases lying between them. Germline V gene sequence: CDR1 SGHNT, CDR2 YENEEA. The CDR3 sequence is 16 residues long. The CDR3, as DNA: TGTGCCAGCAGCTCGAACAGGGCCCACTATAATTCACCCCTCCACTTT. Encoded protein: CASSSNRAHYNSPLHF.

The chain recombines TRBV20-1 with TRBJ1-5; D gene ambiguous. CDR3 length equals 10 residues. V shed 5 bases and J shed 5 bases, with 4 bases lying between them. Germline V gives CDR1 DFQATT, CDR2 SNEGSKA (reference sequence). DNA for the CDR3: TGCAGTGCTCCGTATCAGCCCCAGCATTTT. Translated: CSAPYQPQHF.

CDR3 sequence reads: CASSPSRLFSGNTIYF. The CDR3 nucleotides are TGTGCCAGTAGTCCCAGCAGGCTTTTCTCTGGAAACACCATATATTTT. V is TRBV19 and J is TRBJ1-3; D ambiguous. The CDR3 runs 16 residues. V was clipped by 5 bases and J by 0 bases, with 14 bases between them. The V gene's germline CDR1 is LNHDA and CDR2 SQIVND (reference sequence).

CDR3 loop: CASSAISAGELFF. Written as DNA, the CDR3 is TGTGCCAGCAGCGCTATTTCCGCCGGGGAGCTGTTTTTT. The chain joins TRBV9 to TRBJ2-2; D call uncertain. Per germline, CDR1 SGDLS and CDR2 YYNGEE. V was shortened by 3 bases and J by 6 bases, with 9 bases between the two germline ends. The CDR3 consists of 13 residues.

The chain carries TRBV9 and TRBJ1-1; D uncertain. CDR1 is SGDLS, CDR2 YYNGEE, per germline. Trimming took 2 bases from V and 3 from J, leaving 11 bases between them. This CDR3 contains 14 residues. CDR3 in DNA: TGTGCCAGCAGCGTGGACGGGCAGCACACTGAAGCTTTCTTT. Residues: CASSVDGQHTEAFF.

CDR3: CATSGLAGGSSYEQYF. The CDR3, as DNA: TGTGCAACTTCCGGGCTAGCGGGGGGTAGCTCCTACGAGCAGTACTTC. V and J are TRBV3-1 (or the pseudogene TRBV3-2) and TRBJ2-7; 11 bases line up with TRBD2. The CDR3 has 16 amino acids. CDR1 is LGHDT and CDR2 is YNNKEL in the germline V gene (reference sequence).

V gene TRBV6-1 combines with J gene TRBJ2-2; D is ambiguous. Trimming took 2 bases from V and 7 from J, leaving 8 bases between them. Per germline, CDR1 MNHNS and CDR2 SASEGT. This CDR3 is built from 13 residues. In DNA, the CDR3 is TGTGCCAGCAGTGAATTTGGGCTCGGGGAGCTGTTTTTT. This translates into CASSEFGLGELFF.

CDR3 coding DNA: TGTGCCAGCAGCGGAACCCCGGGACAGCGGTACTACGAGCAGTACTTC. Its translation: CASSGTPGQRYYEQYF. The V and J genes are TRBV9 and TRBJ2-7; 7 bases line up with TRBD1. With 3 bases clipped from V and 3 bases from J, the junction kept 12 bases outside the gene matches. Per germline, CDR1 SGDLS and CDR2 YYNGEE. This CDR3 is built from 16 residues.

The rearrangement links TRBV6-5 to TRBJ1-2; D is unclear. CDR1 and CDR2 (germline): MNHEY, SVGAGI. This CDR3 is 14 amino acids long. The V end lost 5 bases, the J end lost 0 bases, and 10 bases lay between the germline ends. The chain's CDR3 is CASSRSYTNYGYTF. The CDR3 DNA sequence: TGTGCCAGCAGTCGGTCATATACTAACTATGGCTACACCTTC.

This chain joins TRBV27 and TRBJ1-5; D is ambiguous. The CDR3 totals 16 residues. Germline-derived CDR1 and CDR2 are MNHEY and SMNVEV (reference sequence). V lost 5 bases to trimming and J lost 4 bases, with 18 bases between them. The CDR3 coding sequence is TGTGCCAGCAGTCCCCTCGCAGGTACCTTAAATCAGCCCCAGCATTTT. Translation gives CASSPLAGTLNQPQHF.

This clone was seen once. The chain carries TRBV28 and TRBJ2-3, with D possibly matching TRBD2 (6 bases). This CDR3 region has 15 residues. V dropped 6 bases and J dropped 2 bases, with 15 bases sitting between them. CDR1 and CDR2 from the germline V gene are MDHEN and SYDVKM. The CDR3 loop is CASRRGGGDTDTQYF. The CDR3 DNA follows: TGTGCCAGCAGAAGGGGAGGAGGAGACACAGATACGCAGTATTTT.

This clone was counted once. This CDR3 reads CASSIGLTATYDQPQHF. The CDR3 nucleotides are TGTGCCAGCAGCATAGGTCTGACAGCGACTTACGATCAGCCCCAGCATTTT. This chain links TRBV7-8 with TRBJ1-5, with D possibly TRBD1 on 5 matching bases. Germline values: CDR1 SGHVS, CDR2 FQNEAQ. The CDR3 contains 17 residues. Trimming removed 5 bases at V and 5 bases at J, with 22 bases between. Full variable domain (rest looked up from reference TRBV7-8 and TRBJ1-5): GAGVSQSPRYKVAKRGQDVALRCDPISGHVSLFWYQQALGQGPEFLTYFQNEAQLDKSGLPSDRFFAERPEGSVSTLKIQRTQQEDSAVYLCASSIGLTATYDQPQHFGDGTRLSIL.

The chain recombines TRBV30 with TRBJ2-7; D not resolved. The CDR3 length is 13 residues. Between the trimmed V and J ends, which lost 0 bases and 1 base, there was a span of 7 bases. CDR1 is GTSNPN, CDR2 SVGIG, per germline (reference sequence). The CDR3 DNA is TGTGCCTGGAGTGTAAGTGGGTCCTACGAGCAGTACTTC. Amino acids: CAWSVSGSYEQYF.

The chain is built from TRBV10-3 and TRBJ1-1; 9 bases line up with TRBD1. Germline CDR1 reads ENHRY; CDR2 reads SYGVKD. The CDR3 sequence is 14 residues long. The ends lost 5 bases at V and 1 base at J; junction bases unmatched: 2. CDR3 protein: CAISTGQGNTEAFF. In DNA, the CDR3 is TGTGCCATCAGTACGGGACAGGGGAACACTGAAGCTTTCTTT.

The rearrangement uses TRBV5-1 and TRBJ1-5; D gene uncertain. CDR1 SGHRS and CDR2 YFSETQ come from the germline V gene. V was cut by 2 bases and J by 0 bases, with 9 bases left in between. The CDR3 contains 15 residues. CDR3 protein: CASSLSVDSNQPQHF. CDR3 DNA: TGCGCCAGCAGCTTATCGGTGGATAGCAATCAGCCCCAGCATTTT.

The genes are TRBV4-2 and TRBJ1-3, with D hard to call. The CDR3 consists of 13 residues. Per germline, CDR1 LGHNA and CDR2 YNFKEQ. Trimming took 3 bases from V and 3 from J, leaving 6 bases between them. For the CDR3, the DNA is TGTGCCAGCAGCCAGGAAAGTGGAAACACCATATATTTT. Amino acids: CASSQESGNTIYF.

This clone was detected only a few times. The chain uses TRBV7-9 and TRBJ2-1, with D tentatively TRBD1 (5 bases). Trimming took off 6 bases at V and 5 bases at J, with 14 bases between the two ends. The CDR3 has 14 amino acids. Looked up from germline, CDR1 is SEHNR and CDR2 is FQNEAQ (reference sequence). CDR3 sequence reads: CASRAQGWDNEQFF. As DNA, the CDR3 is TGTGCCAGCAGGGCCCAGGGCTGGGACAATGAGCAGTTCTTC.

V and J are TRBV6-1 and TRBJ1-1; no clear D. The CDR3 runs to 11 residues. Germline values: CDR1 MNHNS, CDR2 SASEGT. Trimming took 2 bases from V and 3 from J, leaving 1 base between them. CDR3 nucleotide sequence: TGTGCCAGCAGTGAATACACTGAAGCTTTCTTT. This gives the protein CASSEYTEAFF.